The 25 T cell receptor beta chains below all came from one sample that was sequenced in a study of CD8 T cells in Susac syndrome. Reverse transcription of roughly 0.5 to 1 ug RNA was carried out with random hexamers. TCRdb redid the calling of the immunoSEQ multiplex PCR reads with MiXCR, one entry per CDR3 protein. The sample has about 70,000 distinct CDR3 sequences; 96% are singletons. The sequenced sample was CD4+ T cells from PBMCs. Receptor source: a human donor with multiple sclerosis.

The J gene is TRBJ2-5, the V gene TRBV12-3 or TRBV12-4, with 8 bases fitting TRBD2. The V segment lost 5 bases and the J segment 5 bases; nucleotides outside the gene matches: 10. This CDR3 has 15 residues. CDR3 in amino acids: CASSGRREGRETQYF. CDR3 coding DNA: TGTGCCAGCAGTGGGCGTCGGGAGGGGAGGGAGACCCAGTACTTC.

The V call is TRBV24-1, the J call TRBJ2-1; 7 bases are shared with TRBD1. The CDR3 totals 15 residues. Germline trimming cut 6 bases from V and 3 bases from J; bases unmatched to any gene: 7. CDR1 KGHDR and CDR2 SFDVKD come from the germline V gene. CDR3 nucleotides: TGTGCCACCAGTTTCGGGACAGAAATCTACAATGAGCAGTTCTTC. The encoded protein is CATSFGTEIYNEQFF.

This clonotype was found once. The chain recombines TRBV20-1 with TRBJ2-7; the D is unclear. Trimming stripped 4 bases from V and 1 base from J, with 8 bases between. CDR1 and CDR2 from the germline V gene are DFQATT and SNEGSKA (reference sequence). CDR3 length: 12 amino acids. This CDR3 is CSATVGSYEQYF. Here the CDR3 DNA reads TGCAGTGCTACGGTAGGGTCCTACGAGCAGTACTTC.

This clonotype has a handful of counts. The J gene is TRBJ2-7, the V gene TRBV29-1, with D perhaps matching TRBD1 or TRBD2 (5 bases each). The CDR3 has 11 residues. Trimming stripped 5 bases from V and 5 bases from J, with 10 bases between. Germline CDR1 is SQVTM and CDR2 is ANQGSEA. CDR3 residues: CSVWGFDEQYF. Written as DNA, the CDR3 is TGCAGCGTTTGGGGGTTCGACGAGCAGTACTTC.

In this sample, this clonotype turned up once. V gene TRBV7-3 combines with J gene TRBJ2-3, with TRBD2 matching 12 bases. In germline, CDR1 is SGHTA, CDR2 FQGTGA. The CDR3 length is 16 residues. V trimming: 4 bases; J trimming: 5 bases; junction bases outside the gene matches: 7. The CDR3 bases are TGTGCCAGCAGCTCCCGGACTAGCGGGGTAGTAGATACGCAGTATTTT. It yields the protein CASSSRTSGVVDTQYF.

V and J are TRBV29-1 and TRBJ1-1; D might be TRBD1 (6 bases). This CDR3 comprises 13 residues. Trimming cost V 7 bases and J 0 bases, with 12 bases left between them. The germline V gene encodes CDR1 SQVTM and CDR2 ANQGSEA. The CDR3 reads CSALGDMNTEAFF. CDR3 sequence (DNA): TGCAGCGCCTTGGGGGACATGAACACTGAAGCTTTCTTT.

This chain uses TRBV7-8 with TRBJ2-5; a weak D match, TRBD1 (6 bases). Trimming took off 5 bases at V and 5 bases at J, with 18 bases between the two ends. Germline loops: CDR1 SGHVS, CDR2 FQNEAQ. The CDR3 contains 15 residues. The CDR3 reads CASSAGDRPGETQYF. As DNA, the CDR3 is TGTGCCAGCAGCGCCGGAGACAGGCCGGGGGAGACCCAGTACTTC.

The chain uses TRBV7-9 and TRBJ2-6; perhaps TRBD2 as D (9 bases). Trimming left V 5 bases short and J 0 bases short, with 20 bases between. Germline-derived CDR1 and CDR2 are SEHNR and FQNEAQ (reference sequence). This CDR3 comprises 19 residues. CDR3 nucleotides: TGTGCCAGCAGCCCCGGACAGGGAGCGGGAGGCTCTGGGGCCAACGTCCTGACTTTC. It yields the protein CASSPGQGAGGSGANVLTF.

V gene TRBV11-2 combines with J gene TRBJ2-3, with 10 bases matching TRBD2. The CDR3 totals 17 residues. Germline V gene sequence: CDR1 SGHAT, CDR2 FQNNGV. V gave up 2 bases and J gave up 6 bases; unmatched junction bases: 11. CDR3 sequence (DNA): TGTGCCAGCAGCTTAAACGGGGGAGCGGGGGGGCTGGATACGCAGTATTTT. This sequence encodes CASSLNGGAGGLDTQYF.

The rearrangement joins TRBV29-1 to TRBJ1-1; 8 bases agree with TRBD1. The CDR3 runs 13 residues. Germline lookup yields CDR1 SQVTM and CDR2 ANQGSEA. J lost 1 base, V lost 3 bases, and 1 base had no gene match. CDR3 in DNA: TGCAGCGTTGAGGGGACAGGGAACACTGAAGCTTTCTTT. Its translation: CSVEGTGNTEAFF.

This clonotype was seen only once. The chain uses TRBV12-3 or TRBV12-4 and TRBJ2-7, with 8 bases fitting TRBD1. The CDR3 runs to 14 residues. The trim removed 0 bases at V and 2 bases at J, leaving 0 bases unmatched. The CDR3 here is CASSLAGQAYEQYF. The CDR3 DNA is TGTGCCAGCAGTTTAGCGGGACAGGCCTACGAGCAGTACTTC.

The rearrangement links TRBV12-3 or TRBV12-4 to TRBJ1-5; 7 nucleotides align to TRBD1. Trimming removed 6 bases from V and 0 bases from J; junction bases left unmatched: 11. CDR3 length: 17 amino acids. CDR3 bases: TGTGCCAGCAGGCTTTGGACAGGCCAGTATAGCAATCAGCCCCAGCATTTT. This sequence encodes CASRLWTGQYSNQPQHF.

The genes are TRBV7-2 and TRBJ2-7, with 7 bases lining up with TRBD2. Trimming at V came to 5 bases and at J to 3 bases, leaving 10 bases not matched to a gene. Germline CDR1 is SGHTA and CDR2 is FQGNSA. This CDR3 comprises 15 residues. The chain's CDR3 is CASSPVGGGSYEQYF. The CDR3 coding sequence is TGTGCCAGCAGCCCTGTGGGCGGGGGTAGCTACGAGCAGTACTTC.

This clonotype came up once. V is TRBV3-1 and J is TRBJ2-3; 7 bases map to TRBD2. The germline gives CDR1 LGHDT, CDR2 YNNKEL (reference sequence). The CDR3 sequence is 16 residues long. V shed 4 bases, J shed 1 base, and the junction held 8 bases outside the gene matches. The chain's CDR3 is CASSRRFAGGTDTQYF. DNA for the CDR3: TGTGCCAGCAGCCGGAGATTCGCGGGGGGCACAGATACGCAGTATTTT.

This chain links TRBV20-1 with TRBJ1-1, with 7 bases matching TRBD1. The CDR3 has 13 amino acids. The ends lost 6 bases at V and 5 bases at J; junction bases unmatched: 9. Looked up from germline, CDR1 is DFQATT and CDR2 is SNEGSKA (reference sequence). In DNA, the CDR3 is TGCAGTGCGGGGGGACAGTGGGAGACTGAAGCTTTCTTT. Its translation is CSAGGQWETEAFF.

The V and J genes are TRBV13 and TRBJ2-3; D tentatively reads TRBD1 or TRBD2 (5 bases each). The CDR3 extends over 16 amino acids. Germline V gene lookup returns CDR1 PRHDT and CDR2 FYEKMQ (reference sequence). V shed 4 bases and J shed 3 bases, with 17 bases lying between them. The CDR3 spells CASSSLRGLKTDTQYF. The CDR3 DNA reads as TGTGCCAGCAGCTCCCTCCGGGGCTTAAAGACAGATACGCAGTATTTT.

This chain links TRBV3-1 with TRBJ2-5, with D maybe TRBD2 (6 bases). The CDR3 contains 15 residues. Trimming took 5 bases from V and 5 from J, leaving 18 bases between them. CDR1 is LGHDT, CDR2 YNNKEL, per germline (reference sequence). CDR3 DNA: TGTGCCAGCAGCTCAGCGGGCTGGCGCCCGGAGACCCAGTACTTC. It is translated as CASSSAGWRPETQYF.

The rearrangement links TRBV12-3 or TRBV12-4 to TRBJ2-3; 8 bases match TRBD2. After removal of 5 bases from V and 4 bases from J, the junction contained 8 bases not matched to a gene. CDR3 length: 15 amino acids. The CDR3 loop reads CASSPQPGGADTQYF. In nucleotides, the CDR3 is TGTGCCAGCAGTCCACAGCCGGGGGGGGCAGATACGCAGTATTTT.

The CDR3 loop reads CASSLGRTGGEQFF. CDR3 in DNA: TGTGCCAGCAGCTTGGGTAGGACAGGGGGTGAGCAGTTCTTC. This chain joins TRBV5-6 and TRBJ2-1; 10 bases are shared with TRBD1. The length of the CDR3 is 14 residues. Germline CDR1 SGHDT, CDR2 YYEEEE. Germline trimming cut 0 bases from V and 9 bases from J; bases unmatched to any gene: 3.

This clonotype was seen a handful of times. The chain recombines TRBV5-4 with TRBJ2-7; D gene unclear. This CDR3 comprises 14 residues. Trimming left V 0 bases short and J 0 bases short, with 7 bases between. The germline V gene has CDR1 SGHNT and CDR2 YYREEE (reference sequence). CDR3: CASSLGRSSYEQYF. DNA for the CDR3: TGTGCCAGCAGCTTGGGTAGGAGCTCCTACGAGCAGTACTTC.

The chain carries TRBV20-1 and TRBJ1-6, with D possibly matching TRBD1 (5 bases). The CDR3 sequence is 16 residues long. V lost 0 bases and J 0 bases, leaving 9 bases between the germline ends. CDR1 and CDR2 (germline): DFQATT, SNEGSKA (reference sequence). The CDR3 is CSARDRGSSYNSPLHF. CDR3 sequence (DNA): TGCAGTGCTAGAGATCGGGGGAGCTCCTATAATTCACCCCTCCACTTT.

This clonotype was seen only once. The chain is built from TRBV5-4 and TRBJ2-5; D is possibly TRBD1 (5 bases). CDR1 and CDR2 (germline): SGHNT, YYREEE (reference sequence). This CDR3 is built from 14 residues. Trimming cost V 4 bases and J 5 bases, with 15 bases left between them. Here the CDR3 reads CASSQRGRKETQYF. The CDR3 DNA reads TGTGCCAGCAGCCAAAGGGGAAGGAAGGAGACCCAGTACTTC.

The chain is built from TRBV6-1 and TRBJ2-7, with TRBD2 matching over 7 bases. There are 12 residues in the CDR3. CDR1 is MNHNS, CDR2 SASEGT, per germline. With V trimmed by 2 bases and J by 6 bases, 1 base remained unmatched. In DNA form, the CDR3 reads TGTGCCAGCAGTGAATGGGGGGGCGAGCAGTACTTC. Its translation: CASSEWGGEQYF.

The chain recombines TRBV28 with TRBJ2-6; unclear D gene. Trimming left V 6 bases short and J 0 bases short, with 18 bases between. The CDR3 sequence is 18 residues long. Germline loops: CDR1 MDHEN, CDR2 SYDVKM. CDR3 in DNA: TGTGCCAGCAGCCCCCCGGAGCTCCCCCGCTCTGGGGCCAACGTCCTGACTTTC. Amino acid sequence: CASSPPELPRSGANVLTF.

V gene TRBV4-1 combines with J gene TRBJ2-7, with TRBD1 matching over 8 bases. V was pared by 0 bases and J by 4 bases, with 5 bases of the junction left unmatched. The V gene's germline CDR1 is MGHRA and CDR2 YSYEKL. The CDR3 contains 15 residues. The CDR3 region has the DNA TGCGCCAGCAGCCAAGAGGGCAGGGGGCTTTACGAGCAGTACTTC. It translates to CASSQEGRGLYEQYF.